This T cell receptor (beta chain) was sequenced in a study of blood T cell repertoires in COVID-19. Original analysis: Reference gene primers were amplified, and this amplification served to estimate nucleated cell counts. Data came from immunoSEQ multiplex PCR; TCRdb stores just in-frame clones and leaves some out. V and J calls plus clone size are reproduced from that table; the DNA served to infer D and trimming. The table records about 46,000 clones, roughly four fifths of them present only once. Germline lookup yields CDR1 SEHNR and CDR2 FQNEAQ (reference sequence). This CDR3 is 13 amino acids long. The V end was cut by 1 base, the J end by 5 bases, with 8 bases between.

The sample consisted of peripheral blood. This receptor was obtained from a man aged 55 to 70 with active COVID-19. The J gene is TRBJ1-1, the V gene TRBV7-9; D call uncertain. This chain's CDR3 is CASSLVSGTEAFF. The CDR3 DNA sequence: TGTGCCAGCAGCTTAGTAAGCGGGACTGAAGCTTTCTTT.